This note documents a single TCR beta chain sequence. Its target is unknown. Profiling relied on immunoSEQ multiplex PCR, and the TCRdb table lists in-frame clones only, not all of them. The table records 66,000 or so clones, more than 85% of them present only once. Germline V gene sequence: CDR1 MNHEY, CDR2 SMNVEV (reference sequence). The CDR3 is 16 residues long. Trimming cost V 0 bases and J 8 bases, with 16 bases left between them. This entry is derived from a study of T cell responses to AZD1222 COVID-19 vaccine. Overall study findings and caveats: Unmutated variant regions are reportedly the target of nearly half of TCRs that are spike-specific. A mostly white British donor set with more females was recruited, and clonal diversity was possibly underestimated. No day 14 peak samples; only post-peak repertoires were characterized.

This clonotype originated in an adult in good health. This rearrangement joins TRBV27 to TRBJ1-4; D is ambiguous. Sequencing was performed on peripheral blood, taken on day 0 of AZD1222 vaccination. The CDR3 sequence: CASSLSRSDRSEKLFF. CDR3 DNA: TGTGCCAGCAGTTTATCCCGATCCGATCGAAGCGAAAAACTGTTTTTT.